Below are 5 T cell receptor beta chains sequenced from a single sample in a study of blood T cell repertoires in COVID-19. Here immunoSEQ multiplex PCR was the method, and the copy in TCRdb shows in-frame clones only, minus some. The table lists around 300,000 clones, 80% to 90% of them singletons. The material sequenced was PBMCs or T cells enriched from blood (not recorded which). The receptors originated from a woman between 18 and 29 years old who had recovered from COVID-19.

This chain links TRBV5-1 with TRBJ2-7; 7 nucleotides line up with TRBD1. The CDR3 sequence is 15 residues long. Germline CDR1 and CDR2: SGHRS and YFSETQ. The J segment lost 3 bases and the V segment lost 4 bases, leaving 10 bases of the junction unmatched. This CDR3 reads CASSPYWDSNYEQYF. The CDR3 coding sequence is TGCGCCAGCAGCCCATATTGGGACAGCAACTACGAGCAGTACTTC.

V and J are TRBV5-4 and TRBJ1-2, with 7 nucleotides matching TRBD1. The J segment lost 4 bases and the V segment lost 4 bases, leaving 10 bases of the junction unmatched. Per the germline V gene, CDR1 is SGHNT and CDR2 is YYREEE (reference sequence). The CDR3 is 15 amino acids. CDR3 residues: CASSPAVKGAYGYTF. The CDR3 nucleotides are TGTGCCAGCAGCCCAGCCGTCAAGGGGGCCTATGGCTACACCTTC.

V usage is TRBV6-5 and J usage is TRBJ1-4; 12 nucleotides agree with TRBD1. This CDR3 contains 15 residues. The ends lost 7 bases at V and 8 bases at J; junction bases unmatched: 8. The germline gives CDR1 MNHEY, CDR2 SVGAGI. CDR3: CASIGWDRGREKLFF. DNA for the CDR3: TGTGCCAGCATAGGGTGGGACAGGGGGCGCGAAAAACTGTTTTTT.

This chain joins TRBV12-5 and TRBJ1-5, with 10 bases fitting TRBD1. There are 15 residues in the CDR3. CDR1 and CDR2 (germline): LGHNT, FRNRAP. Trimming cost V 6 bases and J 2 bases; bases outside gene matches: 4. The CDR3 loop is CASGDGQGGNQPQHF. Here the CDR3 DNA reads TGTGCTAGTGGGGATGGACAGGGGGGCAATCAGCCCCAGCATTTT.

V gene TRBV10-2 combines with J gene TRBJ1-2, with no clear D. Germline V gene data show CDR1 as WSHSY and CDR2 as SAAADI. The length of the CDR3 is 12 residues. V was shortened by 0 bases and J by 10 bases, with 9 bases between the two germline ends. The CDR3 region has the DNA TGCGCCAGCAGTGAGTCTGCGGTTGTCTACACCTTC. This sequence encodes CASSESAVVYTF.